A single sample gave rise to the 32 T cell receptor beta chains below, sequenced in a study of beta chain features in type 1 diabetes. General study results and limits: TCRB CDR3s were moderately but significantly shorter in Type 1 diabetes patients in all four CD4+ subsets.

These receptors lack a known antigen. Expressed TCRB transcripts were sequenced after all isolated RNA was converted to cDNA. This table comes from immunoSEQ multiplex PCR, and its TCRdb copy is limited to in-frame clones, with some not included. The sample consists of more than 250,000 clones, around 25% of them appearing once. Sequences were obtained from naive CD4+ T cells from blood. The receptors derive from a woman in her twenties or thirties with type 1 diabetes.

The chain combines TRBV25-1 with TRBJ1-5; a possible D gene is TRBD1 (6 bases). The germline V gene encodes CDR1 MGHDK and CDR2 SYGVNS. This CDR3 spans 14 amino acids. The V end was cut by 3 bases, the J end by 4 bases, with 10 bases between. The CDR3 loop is CASSELQGNQPQHF. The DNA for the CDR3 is TGTGCCAGCAGTGAGCTACAGGGAAATCAGCCCCAGCATTTT.

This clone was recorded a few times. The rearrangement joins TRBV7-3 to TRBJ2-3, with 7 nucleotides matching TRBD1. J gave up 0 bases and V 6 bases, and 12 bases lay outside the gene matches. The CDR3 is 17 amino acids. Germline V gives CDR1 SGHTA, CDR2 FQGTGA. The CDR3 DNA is TGTGCCAGCAGTTTGAAGGGACAGCCTACTAGCACAGATACGCAGTATTTT. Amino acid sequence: CASSLKGQPTSTDTQYF.

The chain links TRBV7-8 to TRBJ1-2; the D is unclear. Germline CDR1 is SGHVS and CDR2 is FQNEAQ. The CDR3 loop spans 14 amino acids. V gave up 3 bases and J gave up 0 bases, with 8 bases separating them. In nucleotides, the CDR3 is TGTGCCAGCAGCTTTAGCAGCGCTAACTATGGCTACACCTTC. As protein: CASSFSSANYGYTF.

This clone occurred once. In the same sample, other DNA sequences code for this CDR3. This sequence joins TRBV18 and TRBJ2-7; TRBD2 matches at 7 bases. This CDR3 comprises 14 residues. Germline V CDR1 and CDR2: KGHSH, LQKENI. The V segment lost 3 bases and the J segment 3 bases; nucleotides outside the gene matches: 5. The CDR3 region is CASSPSGGSYEQYF. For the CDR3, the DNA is TGTGCCAGCTCACCCTCGGGAGGCAGCTACGAGCAGTACTTC. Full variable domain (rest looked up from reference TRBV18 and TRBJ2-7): NAGVMQNPRHLVRRRGQEARLRCSPMKGHSHVYWYRQLPEEGLKFMVYLQKENIIDESGMPKERFSAEFPKEGPSILRIQQVVRGDSAAYFCASSPSGGSYEQYFGPGTRLTVT.

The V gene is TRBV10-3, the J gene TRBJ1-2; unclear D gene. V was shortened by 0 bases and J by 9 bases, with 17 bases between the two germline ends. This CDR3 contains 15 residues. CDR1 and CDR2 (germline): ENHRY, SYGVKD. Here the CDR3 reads CAISESTPKGASYTF. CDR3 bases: TGTGCCATCAGTGAGTCGACTCCGAAGGGAGCGAGCTACACCTTC.

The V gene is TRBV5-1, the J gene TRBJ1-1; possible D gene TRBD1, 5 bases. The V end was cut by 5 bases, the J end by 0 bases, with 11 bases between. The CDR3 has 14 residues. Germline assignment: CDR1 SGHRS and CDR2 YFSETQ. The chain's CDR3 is CASRTSQVNTEAFF. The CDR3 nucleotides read TGCGCCAGCAGGACATCACAGGTGAACACTGAAGCTTTCTTT.

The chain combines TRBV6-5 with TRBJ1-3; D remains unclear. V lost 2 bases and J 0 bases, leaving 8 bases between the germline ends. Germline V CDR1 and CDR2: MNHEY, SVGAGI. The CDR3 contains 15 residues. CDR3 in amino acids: CASSYNSGSGNTIYF. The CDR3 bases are TGTGCCAGCAGTTACAATTCGGGCTCTGGAAACACCATATATTTT.

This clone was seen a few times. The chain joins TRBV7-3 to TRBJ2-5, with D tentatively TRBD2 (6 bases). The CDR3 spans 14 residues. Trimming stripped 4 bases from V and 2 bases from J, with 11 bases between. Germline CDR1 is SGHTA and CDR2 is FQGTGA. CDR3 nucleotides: TGTGCCAGCAGCTCGTTAGGACTACAAGAGACCCAGTACTTC. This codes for CASSSLGLQETQYF.

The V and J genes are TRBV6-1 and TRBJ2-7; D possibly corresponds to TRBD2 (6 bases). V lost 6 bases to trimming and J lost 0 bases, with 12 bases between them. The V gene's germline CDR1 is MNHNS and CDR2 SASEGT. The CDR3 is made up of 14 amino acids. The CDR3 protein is CASRGVADSYEQYF. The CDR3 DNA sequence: TGTGCCAGCAGGGGAGTAGCGGACTCCTACGAGCAGTACTTC.

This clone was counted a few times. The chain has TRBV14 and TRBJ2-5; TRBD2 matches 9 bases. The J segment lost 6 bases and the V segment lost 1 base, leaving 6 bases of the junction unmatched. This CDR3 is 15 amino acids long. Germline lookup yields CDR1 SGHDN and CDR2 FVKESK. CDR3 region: CASSQVAGVVQTQYF. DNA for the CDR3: TGTGCCAGCAGCCAAGTAGCGGGAGTTGTACAGACCCAGTACTTC. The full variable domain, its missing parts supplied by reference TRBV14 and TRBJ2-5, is EAGVTQFPSHSVIEKGQTVTLRCDPISGHDNLYWYRRVMGKEIKFLLHFVKESKQDESGMPNNRFLAERTGGTYSTLKVQPAELEDSGVYFCASSQVAGVVQTQYFGPGTRLLVL.

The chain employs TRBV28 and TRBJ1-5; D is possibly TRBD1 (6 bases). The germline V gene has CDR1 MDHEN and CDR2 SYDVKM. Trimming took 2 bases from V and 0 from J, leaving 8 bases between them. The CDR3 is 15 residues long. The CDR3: CASSLGTNSNQPQHF. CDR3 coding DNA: TGTGCCAGCAGTTTAGGGACAAATAGCAATCAGCCCCAGCATTTT.

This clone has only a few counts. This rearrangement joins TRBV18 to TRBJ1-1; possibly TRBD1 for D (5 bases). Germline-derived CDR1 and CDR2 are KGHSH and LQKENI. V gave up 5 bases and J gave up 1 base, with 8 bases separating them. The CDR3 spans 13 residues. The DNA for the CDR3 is TGTGCCAGCTCATTACAGGAGAACACTGAAGCTTTCTTT. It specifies CASSLQENTEAFF.

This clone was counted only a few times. For the CDR3, the DNA is TGTGCCATCGGAATAGCGGGAGATACGCAGTATTTT. Amino acids: CAIGIAGDTQYF. J is TRBJ2-3 and V is TRBV10-3; 7 positions agree with TRBD2. The CDR3 covers 12 residues. Trimming removed 8 bases from V and 5 bases from J; junction bases left unmatched: 4. The germline V gene encodes CDR1 ENHRY and CDR2 SYGVKD.

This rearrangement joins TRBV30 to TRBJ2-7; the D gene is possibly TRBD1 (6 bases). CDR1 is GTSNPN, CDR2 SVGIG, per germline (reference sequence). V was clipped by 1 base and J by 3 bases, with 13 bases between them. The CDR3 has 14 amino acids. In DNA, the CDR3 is TGTGCCTGGAGTGAACCGGACAGCTACTACGAGCAGTACTTC. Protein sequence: CAWSEPDSYYEQYF.

DNA for the CDR3: TGTGCCTGGAGTCTCCTCCAGGGGCATGGGGAGACCCAGTACTTC. Residues: CAWSLLQGHGETQYF. The chain has TRBV30 and TRBJ2-5, with D possibly matching TRBD1 (6 bases). Germline V gene sequence: CDR1 GTSNPN, CDR2 SVGIG (reference sequence). CDR3 length equals 15 residues. Trimming took off 2 bases at V and 5 bases at J, with 18 bases between the two ends.

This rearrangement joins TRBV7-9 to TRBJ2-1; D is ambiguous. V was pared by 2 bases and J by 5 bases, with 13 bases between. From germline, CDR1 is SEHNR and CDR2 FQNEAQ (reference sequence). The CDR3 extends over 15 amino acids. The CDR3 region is CASSLLGDRHNEQFF. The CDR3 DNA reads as TGTGCCAGCAGCTTACTGGGCGATCGCCACAATGAGCAGTTCTTC.

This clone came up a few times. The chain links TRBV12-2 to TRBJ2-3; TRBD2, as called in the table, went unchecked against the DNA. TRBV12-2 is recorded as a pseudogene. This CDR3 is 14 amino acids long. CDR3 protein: CASRLEPLTDTQYF. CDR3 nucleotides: TGTGCAAGTCGCTTAGAGCCGCTCACAGATACGCAGTATTTT.

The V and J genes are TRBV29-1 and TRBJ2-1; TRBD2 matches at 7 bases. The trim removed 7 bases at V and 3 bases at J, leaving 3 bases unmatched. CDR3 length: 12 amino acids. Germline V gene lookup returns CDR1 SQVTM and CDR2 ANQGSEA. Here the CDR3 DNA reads TGCAGCGCCTCGGGGGGCTACAATGAGCAGTTCTTC. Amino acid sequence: CSASGGYNEQFF.

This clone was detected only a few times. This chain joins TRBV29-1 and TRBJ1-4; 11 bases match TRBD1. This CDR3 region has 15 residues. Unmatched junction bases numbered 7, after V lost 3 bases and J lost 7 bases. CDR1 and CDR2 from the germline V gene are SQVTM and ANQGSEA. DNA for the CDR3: TGCAGCGTTGAGGCGCCGGGACAGGGGGGTGAAAAACTGTTTTTT. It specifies CSVEAPGQGGEKLFF.

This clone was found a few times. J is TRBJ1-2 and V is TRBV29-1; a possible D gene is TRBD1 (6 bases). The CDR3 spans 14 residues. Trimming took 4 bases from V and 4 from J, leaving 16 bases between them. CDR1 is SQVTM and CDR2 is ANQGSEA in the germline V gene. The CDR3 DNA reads TGCAGCGTTGGCTGGGACACCCCGTCCTATGGCTACACCTTC. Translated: CSVGWDTPSYGYTF.

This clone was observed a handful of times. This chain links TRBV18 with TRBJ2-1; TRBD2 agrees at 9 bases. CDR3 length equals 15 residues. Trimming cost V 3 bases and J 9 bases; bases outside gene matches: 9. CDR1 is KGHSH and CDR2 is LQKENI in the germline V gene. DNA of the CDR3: TGTGCCAGCTCACCCTCGACTAGCGGTTCGGTTGAGCAGTTCTTC. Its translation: CASSPSTSGSVEQFF.

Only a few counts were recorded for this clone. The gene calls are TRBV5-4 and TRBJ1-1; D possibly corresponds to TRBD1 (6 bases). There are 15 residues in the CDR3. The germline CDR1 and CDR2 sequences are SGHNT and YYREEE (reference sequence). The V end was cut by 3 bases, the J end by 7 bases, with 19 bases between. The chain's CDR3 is CASSSMTGLTGEAFF. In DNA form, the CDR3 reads TGTGCCAGCAGCTCGATGACAGGCCTGACGGGTGAAGCTTTCTTT.

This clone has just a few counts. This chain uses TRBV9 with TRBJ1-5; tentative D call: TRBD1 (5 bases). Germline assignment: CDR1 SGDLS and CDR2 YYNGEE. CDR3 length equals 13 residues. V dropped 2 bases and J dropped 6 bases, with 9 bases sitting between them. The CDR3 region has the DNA TGTGCCAGCAGCGTTGGGGGGAGTCAGCCCCAGCATTTT. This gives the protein CASSVGGSQPQHF. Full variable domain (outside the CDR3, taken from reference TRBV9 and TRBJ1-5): DSGVTQTPKHLITATGQRVTLRCSPRSGDLSVYWYQQSLDQGLQFLIQYYNGEERAKGNILERFSAQQFPDLHSELNLSSLELGDSALYFCASSVGGSQPQHFGDGTRLSIL.

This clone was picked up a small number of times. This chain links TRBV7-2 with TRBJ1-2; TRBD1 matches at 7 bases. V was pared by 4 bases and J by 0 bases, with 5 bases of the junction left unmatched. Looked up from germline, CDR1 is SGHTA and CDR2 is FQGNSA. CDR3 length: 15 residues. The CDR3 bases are TGTGCCAGCAGCTCAGGACAGGCAGCTAACTATGGCTACACCTTC. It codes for CASSSGQAANYGYTF.

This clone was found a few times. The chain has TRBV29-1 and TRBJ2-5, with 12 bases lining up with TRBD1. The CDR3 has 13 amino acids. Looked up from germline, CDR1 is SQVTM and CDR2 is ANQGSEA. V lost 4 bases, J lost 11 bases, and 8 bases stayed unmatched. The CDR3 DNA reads TGCAGCGTTGTGGGACAGGGGGCGCGGGAGCAGTACTTC. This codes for CSVVGQGAREQYF.

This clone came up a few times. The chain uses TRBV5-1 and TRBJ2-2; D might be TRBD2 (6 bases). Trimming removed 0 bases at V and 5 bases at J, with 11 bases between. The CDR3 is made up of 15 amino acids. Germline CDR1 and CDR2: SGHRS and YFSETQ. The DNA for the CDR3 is TGCGCCAGCAGCTTGGACGGGAGATATACCGGGGAGCTGTTTTTT. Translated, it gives CASSLDGRYTGELFF.

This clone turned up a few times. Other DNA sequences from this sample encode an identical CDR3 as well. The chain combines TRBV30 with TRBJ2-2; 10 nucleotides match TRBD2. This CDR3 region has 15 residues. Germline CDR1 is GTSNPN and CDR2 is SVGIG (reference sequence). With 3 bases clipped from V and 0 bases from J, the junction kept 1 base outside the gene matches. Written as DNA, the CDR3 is TGTGCCTGGAGCGGACTAGCGGCGAACACCGGGGAGCTGTTTTTT. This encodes CAWSGLAANTGELFF.

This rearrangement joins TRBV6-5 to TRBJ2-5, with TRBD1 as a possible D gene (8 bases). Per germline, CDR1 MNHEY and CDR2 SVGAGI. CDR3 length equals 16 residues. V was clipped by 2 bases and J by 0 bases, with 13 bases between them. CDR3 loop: CASSYRQGRDQETQYF. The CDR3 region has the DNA TGTGCCAGCAGTTACAGACAGGGGAGGGACCAAGAGACCCAGTACTTC.

This CDR3 reads CASSLGVEYGYTF. CDR3 coding DNA: TGCGCCAGCAGCTTGGGCGTCGAATATGGCTACACCTTC. The chain carries TRBV5-1 and TRBJ1-2; D call uncertain. The CDR3 contains 13 residues. The V gene lost 0 bases and the J gene lost 5 bases, with 8 bases spanning the gap. Germline assignment: CDR1 SGHRS and CDR2 YFSETQ.

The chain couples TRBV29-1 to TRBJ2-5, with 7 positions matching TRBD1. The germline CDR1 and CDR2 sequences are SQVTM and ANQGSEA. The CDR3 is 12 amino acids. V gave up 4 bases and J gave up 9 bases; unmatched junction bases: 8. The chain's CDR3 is CSVVRQGWAQYF. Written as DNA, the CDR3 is TGCAGCGTTGTAAGACAGGGTTGGGCCCAGTACTTC.

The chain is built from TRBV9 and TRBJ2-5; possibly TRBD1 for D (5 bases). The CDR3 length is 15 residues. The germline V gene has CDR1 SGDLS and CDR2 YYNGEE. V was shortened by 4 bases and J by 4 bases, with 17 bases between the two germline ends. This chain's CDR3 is CASSYSIGEGETQYF. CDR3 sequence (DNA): TGTGCCAGCAGCTACTCTATAGGGGAAGGAGAGACCCAGTACTTC.

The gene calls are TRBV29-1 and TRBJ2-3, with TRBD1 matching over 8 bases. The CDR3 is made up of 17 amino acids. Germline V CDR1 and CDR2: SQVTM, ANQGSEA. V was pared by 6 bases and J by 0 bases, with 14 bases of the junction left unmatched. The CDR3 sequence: CSVHAGGTGASTDTQYF. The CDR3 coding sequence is TGCAGCGTCCACGCCGGAGGGACAGGTGCGAGCACAGATACGCAGTATTTT.